This T cell receptor (beta chain) was retrieved from a study of OX40 agonist ivuxolimab in advanced cancers. Findings and limits, study-wide: Among the lowest peripheral clonal expansion occurred in 0.1-3.0 mg/kg partial responders.

In the case of this clone: Its specificity is unknown.

Generated by immunoSEQ multiplex PCR, the TCRdb table keeps only in-frame clones and is missing some. The data contain some 90,000 clones, 80% to 95% of them seen just once; the ten biggest clones take up 0.9% to 1.2%. This receptor was obtained from an adult with an advanced solid tumor such as melanoma, head and neck, liver or kidney cancer. The sequencing used CD4+ or CD8+ T cells sorted from blood, collected in a trial of the OX40 agonist ivuxolimab.

CDR3 in amino acids: CASSQAGLLHF. The CDR3 nucleotides are TGCGCCAGCAGCCAAGCTGGACTTCTCCACTTT. This sequence joins TRBV4-3 and TRBJ1-6; no firm D call. Germline V gene data show CDR1 as LGHNA and CDR2 as YSLEER. V shed 1 base and J shed 16 bases, with 8 bases lying between them. CDR3 length equals 11 residues.